This TCR beta chain was identified in a study of blood T cell repertoires in COVID-19. The overall study: Researchers got acute and convalescent COVID-19 samples from the United States, Italy and Spain. PBMCs, B-cell-depleted T cells, or T cells provided the cDNA or gDNA that made up the material.

J gave up 3 bases and V 3 bases, and 3 bases lay outside the gene matches. Looked up from germline, CDR1 is SGHRS and CDR2 is YFSETQ. The length of the CDR3 is 16 residues. In the original workflow: Amplification with reference gene primers provided the estimates of nucleated cell counts. TCRdb's copy holds only in-frame clones and misses some; the assay was immunoSEQ multiplex PCR. For V, J and clone size, that table is used; D and trimming come from the DNA. The sample consists of about 180,000 clones, approximately 85% of them appearing once. The receptor was derived from a woman of 80 years or more with acute or convalescent COVID-19. The material sequenced was peripheral blood. The rearrangement uses TRBV5-1 and TRBJ1-6, with 10 bases matching TRBD1. DNA for the CDR3: TGCGCCAGCAGCTCCGGGACAGGGGACTATAATTCACCCCTCCACTTT. It is translated as CASSSGTGDYNSPLHF.